This T cell receptor (beta chain) was identified during a study of T-cell reconstitution after alpha-beta-depleted transplantation in children. CDR1 is DFQATT, CDR2 SNEGSKA, per germline (reference sequence). Unmatched junction bases numbered 8, after V lost 4 bases and J lost 8 bases. The CDR3 has 15 amino acids. The authors prepared the TCRbeta library with unique molecular identifiers. TCRdb reprocessed the PCR reads via MiXCR and lists one record per CDR3 protein. The table has about 400,000 distinct CDR3 sequences, around 21% seen once. This clonotype was detected many times. The chain is built from TRBV20-1 and TRBJ2-3; 14 bases are a match to TRBD2. Sequenced material: PBMCs from the stem cell graft donor, taken from the stem cell graft. The source of this sequence is a human donor who donated a stem cell graft to a child with acute myeloid leukemia. CDR3 loop: CSATRTSGGLRTQYF. The CDR3 nucleotides read TGCAGTGCTACCCGGACTAGCGGGGGGCTCCGTACGCAGTATTTT.